Listed below are T cell receptor beta chains from one sample, sequenced in a study of vaccination and CD4 T cells after COVID-19. TCRdb redid the calling of the PCR reads with MiXCR, one entry per CDR3 protein. This table holds about 24,000 distinct CDR3 sequences, 42% found once. These receptors have no known antigen. Sample: CD4+ T cells from blood, cultured in vitro, taken about 7 months after SARS-CoV-2 vaccination. These receptors all come from a human donor who had recovered from COVID-19. Both conserved end residues are part of each CDR3. The order of the fields is D gene, CDR3 length, clone size, V gene, J gene, CDR3 protein, CDR3 DNA. A D gene is named only where the DNA matches it firmly. Expanded clones get a size class; other rows say once, few or many, or leave the size out.

d_call: .
cdr3_length: 15
clone_size: few
v_call: TRBV19
j_call: TRBJ2-5
cdr3_aa: CASSIVPGDRETQYF
cdr3_nt: TGTGCCAGTAGTATAGTACCCGGGGATAGGGAGACCCAGTACTTC

d_call: .
cdr3_length: 15
clone_size: .
v_call: TRBV15
j_call: TRBJ2-7
cdr3_aa: CATSRDRGDSYEQYF
cdr3_nt: TGTGCCACCAGCAGAGACAGGGGGGATTCCTACGAGCAGTACTTC

d_call: .
cdr3_length: 13
clone_size: few
v_call: TRBV15
j_call: TRBJ2-1
cdr3_aa: CATRRGNYNEQFF
cdr3_nt: TGTGCCACCCGCCGGGGGAACTACAATGAGCAGTTCTTC

d_call: .
cdr3_length: 13
clone_size: .
v_call: TRBV6-1
j_call: TRBJ1-2
cdr3_aa: CASSSGDSYGYTF
cdr3_nt: TGTGCCAGCAGTAGCGGTGACAGCTATGGCTACACCTTC

d_call: TRBD1
cdr3_length: 14
clone_size: few
v_call: TRBV7-6
j_call: TRBJ2-3
cdr3_aa: CASSLGGTGDTQYF
cdr3_nt: TGTGCCAGCAGCTTAGGGGGGACAGGGGATACGCAGTATTTT

d_call: .
cdr3_length: 13
clone_size: .
v_call: TRBV7-9
j_call: TRBJ2-7
cdr3_aa: CASGRESSYEQYF
cdr3_nt: TGTGCCAGCGGCCGGGAGAGCTCCTACGAGCAGTACTTC

d_call: .
cdr3_length: 13
clone_size: once
v_call: TRBV20-1
j_call: TRBJ2-1
cdr3_aa: CSVDRAENNEQFF
cdr3_nt: TGCAGTGTGGATCGAGCGGAGAACAATGAGCAGTTCTTC

d_call: .
cdr3_length: 12
clone_size: .
v_call: TRBV20-1
j_call: TRBJ1-2
cdr3_aa: CSANRADYGYTF
cdr3_nt: TGCAGTGCTAACAGGGCGGACTATGGCTACACCTTC

d_call: .
cdr3_length: 14
clone_size: few
v_call: TRBV7-9
j_call: TRBJ2-5
cdr3_aa: CASSLDGAMETQYF
cdr3_nt: TGTGCCAGCAGCTTAGACGGGGCCATGGAGACCCAGTACTTC

d_call: TRBD2
cdr3_length: 15
clone_size: few
v_call: TRBV5-4
j_call: TRBJ2-5
cdr3_aa: CASRSGLAGGETQYF
cdr3_nt: TGTGCCAGCAGATCGGGACTAGCGGGAGGAGAGACCCAGTACTTC

d_call: .
cdr3_length: 13
clone_size: .
v_call: TRBV19
j_call: TRBJ2-1
cdr3_aa: CASSEDSRIEQFF
cdr3_nt: TGTGCCAGTAGTGAGGACTCGAGGATTGAGCAGTTCTTC

d_call: TRBD2
cdr3_length: 14
clone_size: .
v_call: TRBV20-1
j_call: TRBJ2-1
cdr3_aa: CSASPTSEDDEQFF
cdr3_nt: TGCAGTGCTAGTCCCACTAGCGAGGACGATGAGCAGTTCTTC

d_call: .
cdr3_length: 14
clone_size: .
v_call: TRBV7-2
j_call: TRBJ2-7
cdr3_aa: CASSPRLVSYEQYF
cdr3_nt: TGTGCCAGCAGCCCCCGGTTGGTCTCCTACGAGCAGTACTTC

d_call: .
cdr3_length: 14
clone_size: few
v_call: TRBV6-2/TRBV6-3
j_call: TRBJ1-5
cdr3_aa: CASGERGRDQPQHF
cdr3_nt: TGTGCCAGCGGGGAGAGGGGCCGGGATCAGCCCCAGCATTTT

d_call: TRBD2
cdr3_length: 16
clone_size: .
v_call: TRBV28
j_call: TRBJ2-1
cdr3_aa: CASSPLTSGSYNEQFF
cdr3_nt: TGTGCCAGCAGTCCCTTGACTAGCGGGAGCTACAATGAGCAGTTCTTC

d_call: TRBD1
cdr3_length: 12
clone_size: .
v_call: TRBV28
j_call: TRBJ2-4
cdr3_aa: CATGTGEVIQYF
cdr3_nt: TGTGCCACGGGGACAGGGGAGGTCATTCAGTACTTC